This TCR beta chain was sequenced in a study of T cell repertoires in cytomegalovirus infection (dated by TCRdb to the late 2010s). Study-level background: Because public TCR beta signatures pointed to carriage of CMV infection together with the matching HLA type, the HLA type of each donor mattered for the analysis.

The CDR3 sequence holds 18 residues, the cysteine and phenylalanine included. Only CDR3 DNA remains: 54 bases, in frame from the first base. Here V drops 5 bases and J drops 3 bases, and the junction holds 10 bases not matched to any gene. Looking up the germline V gene yields CDR1 SGHTA and CDR2 FQGTGA. Only a few counts were recorded for this clonotype. The clone's antigen remains unknown. Per-base qualities were not stored, and no clone one base away is much larger. Sequencing was carried out with an Illumina HiSeq 1500. The public reads were reprocessed in TCRdb via fastp at Q25 and MiXCR, keeping in-frame beta chains. Rows matching on CDR3 protein sequence are summarized as one entry with the most common DNA and genes. Here the sample has approximately 170,000 distinct CDR3 sequences; about 15% occur a single time. Of the sample, roughly a sixth is held by the ten largest clones. Study-wide conclusions, independent of this receptor: In both this cohort and an independent roughly 330-donor cohort, the cumulative frequency of public TCR beta family members distinguished carriers of CMV infection plus the relevant HLA type. The ex vivo response was dominated by HLA-C-restricted CMV-specific TCR beta clonotypes, which also provided the single most frequent clonotype in two of eight donors.

The chain was built from TRBV7-3 and TRBJ2-2; 12 middle bases align to TRBD2. Sequences were obtained from CD8+ T cells from PBMCs. The TCR sequence derives from a human donor in good health (CMV status not recorded). Some clones in this sample may be carry-over from other donors' samples. This receptor has the CDR3 CASSPRPRLAGDTGELFF. Here is the DNA: TGTGCCAGCAGCCCGCGGCCTAGACTAGCGGGAGACACCGGGGAGCTGTTTTTT.